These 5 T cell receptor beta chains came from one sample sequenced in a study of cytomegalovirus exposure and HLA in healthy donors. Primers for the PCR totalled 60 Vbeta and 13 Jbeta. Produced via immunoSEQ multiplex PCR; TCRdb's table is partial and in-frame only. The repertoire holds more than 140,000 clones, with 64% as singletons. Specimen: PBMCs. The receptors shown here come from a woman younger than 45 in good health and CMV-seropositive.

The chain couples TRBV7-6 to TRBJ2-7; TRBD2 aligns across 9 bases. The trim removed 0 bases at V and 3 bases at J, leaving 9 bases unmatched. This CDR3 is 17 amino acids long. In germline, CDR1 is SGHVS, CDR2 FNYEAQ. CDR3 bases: TGTGCCAGCAGCTTAGCGGGTACGGCGGGGGGGAACTACGAGCAGTACTTC. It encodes CASSLAGTAGGNYEQYF.

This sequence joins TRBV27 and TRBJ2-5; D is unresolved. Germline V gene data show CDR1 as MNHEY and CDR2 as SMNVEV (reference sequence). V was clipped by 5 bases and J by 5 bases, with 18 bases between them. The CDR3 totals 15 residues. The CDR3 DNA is TGTGCCAGCAGTCCCCTCCGCACTGGGCTTGAGACCCAGTACTTC. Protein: CASSPLRTGLETQYF.

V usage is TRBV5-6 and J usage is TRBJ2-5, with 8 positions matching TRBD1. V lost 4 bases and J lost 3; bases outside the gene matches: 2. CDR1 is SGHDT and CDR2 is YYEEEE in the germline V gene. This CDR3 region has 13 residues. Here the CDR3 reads CASSPTGEETQYF. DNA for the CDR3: TGTGCCAGCAGCCCGACAGGGGAAGAGACCCAGTACTTC.

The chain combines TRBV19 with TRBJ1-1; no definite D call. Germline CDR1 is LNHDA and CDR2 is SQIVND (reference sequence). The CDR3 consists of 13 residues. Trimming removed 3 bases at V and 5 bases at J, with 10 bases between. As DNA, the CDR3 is TGTGCCAGTAGTATTGGCTCTCAGACTGAAGCTTTCTTT. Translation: CASSIGSQTEAFF.

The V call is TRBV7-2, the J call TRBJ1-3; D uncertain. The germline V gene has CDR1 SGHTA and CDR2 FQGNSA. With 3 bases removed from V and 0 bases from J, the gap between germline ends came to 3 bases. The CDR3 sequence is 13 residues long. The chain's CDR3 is CASSFNSGNTIYF. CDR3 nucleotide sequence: TGTGCCAGCAGCTTTAACTCTGGAAACACCATATATTTT.